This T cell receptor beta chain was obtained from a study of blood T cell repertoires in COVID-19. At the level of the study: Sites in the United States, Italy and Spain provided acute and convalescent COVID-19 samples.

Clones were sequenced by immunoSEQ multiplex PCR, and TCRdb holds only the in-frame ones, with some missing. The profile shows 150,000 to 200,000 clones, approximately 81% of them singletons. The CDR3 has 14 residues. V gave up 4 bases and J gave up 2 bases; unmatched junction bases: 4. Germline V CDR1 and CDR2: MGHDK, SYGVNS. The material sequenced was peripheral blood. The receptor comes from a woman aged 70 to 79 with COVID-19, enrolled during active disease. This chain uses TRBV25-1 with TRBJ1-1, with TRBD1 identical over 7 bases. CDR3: CASSGYRGNTEAFF. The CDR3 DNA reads TGTGCCAGCAGTGGATACAGGGGTAACACTGAAGCTTTCTTT.